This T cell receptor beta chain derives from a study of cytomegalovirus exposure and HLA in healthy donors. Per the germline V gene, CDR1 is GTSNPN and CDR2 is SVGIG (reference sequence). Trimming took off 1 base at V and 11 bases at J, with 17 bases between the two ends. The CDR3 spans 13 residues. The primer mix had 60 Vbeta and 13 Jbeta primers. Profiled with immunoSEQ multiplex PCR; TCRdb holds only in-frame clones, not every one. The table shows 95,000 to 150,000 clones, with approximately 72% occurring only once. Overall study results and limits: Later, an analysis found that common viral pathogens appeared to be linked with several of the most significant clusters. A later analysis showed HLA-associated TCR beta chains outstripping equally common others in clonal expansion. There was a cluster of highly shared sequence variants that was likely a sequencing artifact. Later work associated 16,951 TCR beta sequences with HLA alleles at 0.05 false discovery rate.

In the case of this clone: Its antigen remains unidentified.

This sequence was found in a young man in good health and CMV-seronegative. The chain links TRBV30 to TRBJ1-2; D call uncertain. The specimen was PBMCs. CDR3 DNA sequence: TGTGCCTGGAGTGGCCTCCTGCTGGGAGAATACACCTTC. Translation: CAWSGLLLGEYTF.